This TCR beta chain was sequenced during a study of blood T cell repertoires in COVID-19. About the research overall: Acute and convalescent COVID-19 specimens originated in the United States, Italy and Spain. T cells, B-cell-depleted T cells, or PBMCs provided the cDNA or gDNA that served as material.

CDR3 length equals 16 residues. V lost 7 bases and J lost 5, with 20 bases in between. CDR1 is LNHDA and CDR2 is SQIVND in the germline V gene (reference sequence). Source study methods: Amplification from reference gene primers served as the basis for estimated nucleated cell counts. Data came from immunoSEQ multiplex PCR; TCRdb stores just in-frame clones and leaves some out. The V and J calls and the clone size are those of that table, but D and trimming were determined from the DNA. This sample has just under 300,000 clones; 85% to 90% occur once, and the top ten carry around 1.2%. The V gene is TRBV19, the J gene TRBJ1-4; D unclear. The sequenced sample was peripheral blood. The receptor was isolated from an older man with acute or convalescent COVID-19. DNA for the CDR3: TGTGCCAGTATCCAAAGTCCGGCGGCGGGAAATGAAAAACTGTTTTTT. Protein product: CASIQSPAAGNEKLFF.